This paragraph covers one T cell receptor beta chain sequence. The data belong to a study of blood T cell repertoires in COVID-19. About the study: Italy, Spain and the United States were the sources of the convalescent and acute COVID-19 samples. From T cells, B-cell-depleted T cells, or PBMCs came the material, which was cDNA or gDNA.

Germline V gene data show CDR1 as SGHTA and CDR2 as FQGNSA. CDR3 length equals 13 residues. V lost 2 bases and J lost 1, with 5 bases in between. As processed by the authors: Reference gene primer amplification in the assay estimated nucleated cell counts. Repertoires were generated with immunoSEQ multiplex PCR, while TCRdb's copy carries only in-frame clones and drops some. The D gene and trimming were derived from the DNA, and the V and J assignments and clone size from that table. The repertoire includes approximately 350,000 clones, about four fifths of them detected once, and 2.5% to 3% sits in the top ten.

The chain couples TRBV7-2 to TRBJ1-1, with D maybe TRBD1 (5 bases). The sequence was obtained from a man aged 30 to 45 with active or convalescent COVID-19. Source material: peripheral blood. CDR3 protein: CASSLQGNTEAFF. In nucleotides, the CDR3 is TGTGCCAGCAGCTTACAGGGGAACACTGAAGCTTTCTTT. Full variable domain (rest looked up from reference TRBV7-2 and TRBJ1-1): GAGVSQSPSNKVTEKGKDVELRCDPISGHTALYWYRQSLGQGLEFLIYFQGNSAPDKSGLPSDRFSAERTGGSVSTLTIQRTQQEDSAVYLCASSLQGNTEAFFGQGTRLTVV.